These 29 T cell receptor beta chains were all obtained from the same sample, sequenced in a study of blood T cell repertoires in COVID-19. The repertoire was sequenced with immunoSEQ multiplex PCR; TCRdb's copy has only in-frame clones and lacks some. The sample lists around 140,000 clones, 87% occurring once. Material for sequencing was peripheral blood. These receptors were taken from a man in his fifties who had recovered from COVID-19.

The chain uses TRBV27 and TRBJ1-2; TRBD1 matches 7 bases. Per the germline V gene, CDR1 is MNHEY and CDR2 is SMNVEV (reference sequence). The CDR3 is made up of 14 amino acids. The V and J ends lost 6 bases and 2 bases, in that order; junction bases with no gene match: 6. The CDR3 spells CASSPDRDNYGYTF. The CDR3 bases are TGTGCCAGCAGCCCAGACAGGGACAACTATGGCTACACCTTC.

J is TRBJ1-3 and V is TRBV24-1; 8 bases align to TRBD1. V trimming: 8 bases; J trimming: 0 bases; junction bases outside the gene matches: 5. The CDR3 runs 15 residues. Germline-derived CDR1 and CDR2 are KGHDR and SFDVKD. CDR3 DNA sequence: TGTGCCACCATCCTGACAGGGGACTCTGGAAACACCATATATTTT. Translated: CATILTGDSGNTIYF.

J is TRBJ2-7 and V is TRBV5-6; unclear D gene. Trimming cost V 0 bases and J 0 bases, with 7 bases left between them. The CDR3 contains 14 residues. Germline CDR1 and CDR2: SGHDT and YYEEEE. Here the CDR3 reads CASSLDASSYEQYF. CDR3 sequence (DNA): TGTGCCAGCAGCTTGGATGCGAGCTCCTACGAGCAGTACTTC.

In this sample, this clone turned up a few times. The rearrangement links TRBV30 to TRBJ1-1; D is unclear. CDR3 length equals 14 residues. V was cut by 0 bases and J by 0 bases, with 8 bases left in between. CDR1 is GTSNPN, CDR2 SVGIG, per germline (reference sequence). DNA of the CDR3: TGTGCCTGGAGTGTGGTCACTTTGAACACTGAAGCTTTCTTT. This translates into CAWSVVTLNTEAFF.

The chain uses TRBV9 and TRBJ2-1, with 8 nucleotides matching TRBD1. V was pared by 3 bases and J by 0 bases, with 8 bases of the junction left unmatched. Germline V gene sequence: CDR1 SGDLS, CDR2 YYNGEE. CDR3 length: 17 residues. CDR3 amino acids: CASSAATGVYSYNEQFF. The CDR3 bases are TGTGCCAGCAGCGCAGCGACAGGGGTTTACTCCTACAATGAGCAGTTCTTC.

V usage is TRBV15 and J usage is TRBJ2-7; maybe TRBD1 (6 bases). The V gene's germline CDR1 is LNHNV and CDR2 YYDKDF (reference sequence). V was cut by 0 bases and J by 6 bases, with 15 bases left in between. The CDR3 spans 15 residues. The CDR3 DNA reads as TGTGCCACCAGCAGAGACCATTCACAGGGTGCCGAGCAGTACTTC. This encodes CATSRDHSQGAEQYF.

The V and J genes are TRBV4-3 and TRBJ2-3; a possible D gene is TRBD2 (7 bases). CDR3 length: 15 amino acids. Germline V gene lookup returns CDR1 LGHNA and CDR2 YSLEER. V gave up 2 bases and J gave up 6 bases, with 15 bases separating them. CDR3 DNA: TGCGCCAGCAGCCAAATGGGAGGGGGAGTGGATACGCAGTATTTT. This translates into CASSQMGGGVDTQYF.

The J gene is TRBJ2-5, the V gene TRBV2; TRBD2 matches at 13 bases. CDR1 and CDR2 from the germline V gene are SNHLY and FYNNEI. After removal of 6 bases from V and 2 bases from J, the junction contained 3 bases not matched to a gene. The CDR3 is 15 amino acids. CDR3 sequence: CASSQLAGGQETQYF. DNA of the CDR3: TGTGCCAGCAGCCAACTAGCGGGGGGGCAAGAGACCCAGTACTTC.

The chain combines TRBV9 with TRBJ1-2; 10 positions agree with TRBD1. With 3 bases clipped from V and 3 bases from J, the junction kept 5 bases outside the gene matches. CDR3 length equals 15 residues. CDR1 and CDR2 (germline): SGDLS, YYNGEE. CDR3 residues: CASSGRDRGDYGYTF. In DNA form, the CDR3 reads TGTGCCAGCAGCGGACGGGACAGGGGAGACTATGGCTACACCTTC.

The V and J genes are TRBV6-6 and TRBJ2-1; TRBD2 aligns across 11 bases. There are 15 residues in the CDR3. The ends lost 6 bases at V and 2 bases at J; junction bases unmatched: 3. Germline assignment: CDR1 MNHNY and CDR2 SVGAGI (reference sequence). The CDR3 DNA reads as TGTGCCAGCAGGAAGACTAGCGGGGCCTACAATGAGCAGTTCTTC. Its translation: CASRKTSGAYNEQFF.

The chain employs TRBV9 and TRBJ1-6; the match to TRBD1 covers 9 bases. After removal of 3 bases from V and 9 bases from J, the junction contained 7 bases not matched to a gene. Per germline, CDR1 SGDLS and CDR2 YYNGEE. This CDR3 is built from 15 residues. CDR3 nucleotide sequence: TGTGCCAGCAGCGCGGCCGGGGACAGGGCTTCACCCCTCCACTTT. Translated, it gives CASSAAGDRASPLHF.

The chain combines TRBV10-3 with TRBJ1-1, with 11 bases aligning to TRBD1. V dropped 6 bases and J dropped 4; count of bases not matched to a gene: 7. There are 15 residues in the CDR3. CDR1 and CDR2 (germline): ENHRY, SYGVKD. The CDR3 is CAISRDRGSGTEAFF. The CDR3 DNA follows: TGTGCCATCAGCCGGGACAGGGGGTCAGGCACTGAAGCTTTCTTT.

This sequence joins TRBV5-1 and TRBJ1-1; 7 bases agree with TRBD1. The CDR3 runs to 15 residues. The trim removed 3 bases at V and 4 bases at J, leaving 9 bases unmatched. Germline CDR1 is SGHRS and CDR2 is YFSETQ. In DNA form, the CDR3 reads TGCGCCAGCAGCTCACGGCAGGGGGTGAGCACTGAAGCTTTCTTT. It translates to CASSSRQGVSTEAFF.

V is TRBV7-9 and J is TRBJ1-2; TRBD1 aligns across 8 bases. Germline loops: CDR1 SEHNR, CDR2 FQNEAQ (reference sequence). J gave up 2 bases and V 5 bases, and 1 base lay outside the gene matches. The CDR3 totals 13 residues. The chain's CDR3 is CASSRTGNYGYTF. The CDR3 coding sequence is TGTGCCAGCAGCCGGACAGGGAACTATGGCTACACCTTC.

V is TRBV12-5 and J is TRBJ2-6; D is unresolved. Germline V gene sequence: CDR1 LGHNT, CDR2 FRNRAP. Trimming took off 2 bases at V and 0 bases at J, with 14 bases between the two ends. The CDR3 totals 18 residues. The DNA for the CDR3 is TGTGCTAGTGGTTTGTCCGACGGTGAGCGCTCTGGGGCCAACGTCCTGACTTTC. Translation gives CASGLSDGERSGANVLTF.

This chain joins TRBV5-4 and TRBJ2-5; tentatively, D is TRBD1 (6 bases). CDR3 size: 15 residues. The germline V and J ends were trimmed by 0 bases and 5 bases, with 14 bases remaining between them. The germline V gene has CDR1 SGHNT and CDR2 YYREEE (reference sequence). CDR3 nucleotide sequence: TGTGCCAGCAGCTTGGGGCTACAGGGTGAGGAGACCCAGTACTTC. Its translation: CASSLGLQGEETQYF.

This sequence joins TRBV7-6 and TRBJ2-3, with D perhaps matching TRBD2 (6 bases). Trimming stripped 1 base from V and 6 bases from J, with 17 bases between. CDR1 SGHVS and CDR2 FNYEAQ come from the germline V gene. This CDR3 region has 16 residues. The CDR3 here is CASSLDRVRGTDTQYF. In DNA, the CDR3 is TGTGCCAGCAGCTTAGATCGGGTTCGGGGGACGGATACGCAGTATTTT.

This clone was observed once. This chain connects TRBV5-1 to TRBJ1-1; a possible D gene is TRBD1 (6 bases). Trimming took off 6 bases at V and 8 bases at J, with 17 bases between the two ends. The CDR3 sequence is 13 residues long. Looked up from germline, CDR1 is SGHRS and CDR2 is YFSETQ. The CDR3 nucleotides are TGCGCCAGCACGGAATCCAGGGGTGTCGAAGCTTTCTTT. Translating it yields CASTESRGVEAFF.

This chain links TRBV5-1 with TRBJ1-3; 8 nucleotides agree with TRBD1. Germline loops: CDR1 SGHRS, CDR2 YFSETQ. The CDR3 covers 15 residues. J gave up 2 bases and V 4 bases, and 5 bases lay outside the gene matches. The chain's CDR3 is CASSREDRAGNTIYF. The CDR3 DNA is TGCGCCAGCAGCCGGGAGGACAGGGCTGGAAACACCATATATTTT.

The chain employs TRBV6-2 or TRBV6-3 and TRBJ1-1, with 12 bases lining up with TRBD1. J gave up 5 bases and V 5 bases, and 15 bases lay outside the gene matches. CDR1 and CDR2 (germline): MNHEY, SVGEGT. The CDR3 consists of 18 residues. DNA for the CDR3: TGTGCCAGCAGTGCGAGCGGGACAGGGGGCGGATTTGAGACTGAAGCTTTCTTT. Amino acid sequence: CASSASGTGGGFETEAFF.

V usage is TRBV6-5 and J usage is TRBJ2-1; 9 positions match TRBD2. V shed 10 bases and J 6 bases; nucleotides not matched to a gene: 10. The germline V gene encodes CDR1 MNHEY and CDR2 SVGAGI. The CDR3 is 14 amino acids. This CDR3 reads CATHLRGGANEQFF. CDR3 bases: TGTGCCACCCACCTTCGCGGGGGGGCCAATGAGCAGTTCTTC.

The chain carries TRBV7-2 and TRBJ1-1; TRBD1 matches at 9 bases. The germline V gene encodes CDR1 SGHTA and CDR2 FQGNSA. Germline trimming cut 3 bases from V and 5 bases from J; bases unmatched to any gene: 7. The CDR3 spans 15 residues. CDR3 DNA: TGTGCCAGCAGCTTCCCGGGACAGGGTGGGACTGAAGCTTTCTTT. Residues: CASSFPGQGGTEAFF.

V usage is TRBV30 and J usage is TRBJ1-4, with a possible D match to TRBD1 (5 bases). Looked up from germline, CDR1 is GTSNPN and CDR2 is SVGIG (reference sequence). The CDR3 is made up of 16 amino acids. Trimming removed 2 bases at V and 3 bases at J, with 16 bases between. As DNA, the CDR3 is TGTGCCTGGAGTCTTACGGGGGGACCTCCTAATGAAAAACTGTTTTTT. Its protein is CAWSLTGGPPNEKLFF.

The chain joins TRBV12-3 or TRBV12-4 to TRBJ2-5; 7 bases align to TRBD2. The junction had 6 bases not matched to a gene; V was cut back by 6 bases and J by 5 bases. This CDR3 is built from 13 residues. CDR3 in amino acids: CASSRLGRETQYF. CDR3 in DNA: TGTGCCAGCAGCAGGCTCGGGAGGGAGACCCAGTACTTC.

This clone was detected only a few times. This chain links TRBV7-2 with TRBJ2-2, with D uncertain. This CDR3 has 13 residues. The V end lost 1 base, the J end lost 6 bases, and 6 bases lay between the germline ends. Germline V gene sequence: CDR1 SGHTA, CDR2 FQGNSA. CDR3 sequence reads: CASSLGAAGELFF. The DNA for the CDR3 is TGTGCCAGCAGCTTAGGGGCTGCCGGGGAGCTGTTTTTT. Filled out from reference TRBV7-2 and TRBJ2-2, the complete variable domain reads GAGVSQSPSNKVTEKGKDVELRCDPISGHTALYWYRQSLGQGLEFLIYFQGNSAPDKSGLPSDRFSAERTGGSVSTLTIQRTQQEDSAVYLCASSLGAAGELFFGEGSRLTVL.

CDR3 region: CASSYSLAGESTDTQYF. CDR3 DNA: TGTGCCAGCAGTTACTCCCTAGCGGGGGAGTCGACAGATACGCAGTATTTT. V usage is TRBV6-2 or TRBV6-3 and J usage is TRBJ2-3; 10 bases are shared with TRBD2. The CDR3 consists of 17 residues. V was clipped by 0 bases and J by 3 bases; unmatched bases: 6. Germline V gene sequence: CDR1 MNHEY, CDR2 SVGEGT.

This chain connects TRBV29-1 to TRBJ1-1, with D maybe TRBD1 (5 bases). V was cut by 4 bases and J by 7 bases, with 10 bases left in between. This CDR3 spans 11 amino acids. Germline CDR1 reads SQVTM; CDR2 reads ANQGSEA. The CDR3 coding sequence is TGCAGCGTTGCCAGGGTCGGTGAAGCTTTCTTT. Its translation: CSVARVGEAFF.

This clone was counted between two and nine times. This chain links TRBV2 with TRBJ2-7; D unresolved. The CDR3 has 17 amino acids. Germline V CDR1 and CDR2: SNHLY, FYNNEI. V was cut by 4 bases and J by 0 bases, with 19 bases left in between. CDR3 protein: CASSGAGLTPSSYEQYF. CDR3 nucleotide sequence: TGTGCCAGCAGTGGGGCAGGCTTAACACCCAGCTCCTACGAGCAGTACTTC.

The V and J genes are TRBV7-2 and TRBJ2-1, with a possible D match to TRBD1 (6 bases). The CDR3 runs 12 residues. V was cut by 5 bases and J by 9 bases, with 11 bases left in between. Germline V gene lookup returns CDR1 SGHTA and CDR2 FQGNSA. The CDR3 loop is CASSQTGTEQFF. CDR3 DNA sequence: TGTGCCAGCAGCCAAACAGGGACTGAGCAGTTCTTC.